A selection of T cell receptor beta chains follows, all from one sample in a study of OX40 agonist ivuxolimab in advanced cancers. Profiling relied on immunoSEQ multiplex PCR, and the TCRdb table lists in-frame clones only, not all of them. The top ten clones hold approximately 2% of a sample with about 51,000 clones, about 80% of them seen once. Sequences were derived from CD4+ or CD8+ T cells sorted from blood, sampled in a trial of the OX40 agonist ivuxolimab. Receptors were obtained from an adult with an advanced solid tumor such as melanoma, head and neck, liver or kidney cancer. Each CDR3 is given with its conserved first and last residue. A D gene is named only where the DNA matches it firmly. Clone sizes are given selectively: once, few, many, or a class where the clone is expanded.

j_gene: TRBJ2-7
d_gene: NA
v_gene: TRBV11-1
abundance: NA
CDR3nt: TGTGCCAGCAGCCGCGGAATTACGGAGCAGTACTTC
CDR3aa: CASSRGITEQYF

j_gene: TRBJ2-6
d_gene: NA
v_gene: TRBV5-1
abundance: NA
CDR3nt: TGCGCCAGCAGCTTGGTTCCCGGGGCCAACGTCCTGACTTTC
CDR3aa: CASSLVPGANVLTF

j_gene: TRBJ2-3
d_gene: TRBD2
v_gene: TRBV28
abundance: NA
CDR3nt: TGTGCCAGCAGTTTATGGGCTCCGAGCGGGAAGGGAAGGCCAGATACGCAGTATTTT
CDR3aa: CASSLWAPSGKGRPDTQYF

j_gene: TRBJ1-2
d_gene: TRBD1
v_gene: TRBV28
abundance: once
CDR3nt: TGTGCCAGCAGTCGAGGGACAGGGGGCCGGGGCTACACCTTC
CDR3aa: CASSRGTGGRGYTF

j_gene: TRBJ1-3
d_gene: TRBD1
v_gene: TRBV28
abundance: NA
CDR3nt: TGTGCCAGCAGTCCGCAGGGGGCAAGGAACACCATATATTTT
CDR3aa: CASSPQGARNTIYF

j_gene: TRBJ2-7
d_gene: TRBD1
v_gene: TRBV18
abundance: NA
CDR3nt: TGTGCCAGCTCACCAGACAGGGCCTACGAGCAGTACTTC
CDR3aa: CASSPDRAYEQYF

j_gene: TRBJ2-5
d_gene: TRBD2
v_gene: TRBV10-3
abundance: NA
CDR3nt: TGTGCCATCAGTTCCACTAGCGGGAGGGGAGGAGAGGCCCAGTACTTC
CDR3aa: CAISSTSGRGGEAQYF

j_gene: TRBJ2-7
d_gene: NA
v_gene: TRBV6-5
abundance: few
CDR3nt: TGTGCCAGCGTCCGGGGAAGGGGAGATACCTACGAGCAGTACTTC
CDR3aa: CASVRGRGDTYEQYF

j_gene: TRBJ1-6
d_gene: NA
v_gene: TRBV5-1
abundance: NA
CDR3nt: TGCGCCAGCAGCTCAAATAATTCACCCCTCCACTTT
CDR3aa: CASSSNNSPLHF

j_gene: TRBJ1-2
d_gene: NA
v_gene: TRBV6-1
abundance: NA
CDR3nt: TGTGCCAGCAGTGAGGGGGCAGGTTGGGGCTACACCTTC
CDR3aa: CASSEGAGWGYTF

j_gene: TRBJ1-2
d_gene: TRBD1
v_gene: TRBV10-3
abundance: NA
CDR3nt: TGTGCCATTAGACAGGGTAGGGACTATGGCTACACCTTC
CDR3aa: CAIRQGRDYGYTF

j_gene: TRBJ2-7
d_gene: NA
v_gene: TRBV4-1
abundance: NA
CDR3nt: TGCGCCAGCAGCCCAGCAGGGGGGGCTTTATCCTACGAGCAGTACTTC
CDR3aa: CASSPAGGALSYEQYF

j_gene: TRBJ2-4
d_gene: NA
v_gene: TRBV5-1
abundance: NA
CDR3nt: TGCGCCAGCAGCCGGACAGTAGCCAAAAACATTCAGTACTTC
CDR3aa: CASSRTVAKNIQYF

j_gene: TRBJ1-2
d_gene: NA
v_gene: TRBV13
abundance: NA
CDR3nt: TGTGCCAGCAGCTTAATGGGGAGGTTCGACTCTTTAAACTATGGCTACACCTTC
CDR3aa: CASSLMGRFDSLNYGYTF

j_gene: TRBJ1-3
d_gene: NA
v_gene: TRBV19
abundance: NA
CDR3nt: TGTGCCAGTACCTCGAAAGCATACCCTGGAAACACCATATATTTT
CDR3aa: CASTSKAYPGNTIYF

j_gene: TRBJ1-1
d_gene: NA
v_gene: TRBV6-5
abundance: NA
CDR3nt: TGTGCCAGCGACCGGGGATCGAGGGCTGAAGCTTTCTTT
CDR3aa: CASDRGSRAEAFF

j_gene: TRBJ1-1
d_gene: NA
v_gene: TRBV28
abundance: NA
CDR3nt: TGTGCCAGCAGTTTAGAGGACAGATTTAGGCTGAACACTGAAGCTTTCTTT
CDR3aa: CASSLEDRFRLNTEAFF

j_gene: TRBJ2-2
d_gene: NA
v_gene: TRBV4-1
abundance: NA
CDR3nt: TGCGCCAGCAGCCAAGATCGCCCTTATACTACGAACACCGGGGAGCTGTTTTTT
CDR3aa: CASSQDRPYTTNTGELFF

j_gene: TRBJ2-7
d_gene: TRBD1
v_gene: TRBV6-1
abundance: NA
CDR3nt: TGTGCCAGTACAGGGGTGTACGAGCAGTACTTC
CDR3aa: CASTGVYEQYF

j_gene: TRBJ1-1
d_gene: NA
v_gene: TRBV6-6
abundance: NA
CDR3nt: TGTGCCAGCAGTTACTCTTTCCAGGAGCGGACTGAAGCTTTCTTT
CDR3aa: CASSYSFQERTEAFF

j_gene: TRBJ2-6
d_gene: NA
v_gene: TRBV19
abundance: NA
CDR3nt: TGTGCCAGTAGGTGGGGACAACTGTACTCTGGGGCCAACGTCCTGACTTTC
CDR3aa: CASRWGQLYSGANVLTF

j_gene: TRBJ1-3
d_gene: NA
v_gene: TRBV28
abundance: NA
CDR3nt: TGTGCCAGCAGGCGGGACACGAGCTCTGGAAACACCATATATTTT
CDR3aa: CASRRDTSSGNTIYF

j_gene: TRBJ2-3
d_gene: NA
v_gene: TRBV5-6
abundance: once
CDR3nt: TGTGCCAGCAGCTTGCCTTCTACGATCACAGATACGCAGTATTTT
CDR3aa: CASSLPSTITDTQYF

j_gene: TRBJ2-1
d_gene: TRBD2
v_gene: TRBV2
abundance: NA
CDR3nt: TGTGCCAGCAGTGGACTAGCTCTCCACAATGAGCAGTTCTTC
CDR3aa: CASSGLALHNEQFF

j_gene: TRBJ1-2
d_gene: NA
v_gene: TRBV14
abundance: NA
CDR3nt: TGTGCCAGCAGCCAAGATCTTCAGGGCCGTAGAAGGGGCTACACCTTC
CDR3aa: CASSQDLQGRRRGYTF

j_gene: TRBJ2-1
d_gene: NA
v_gene: TRBV6-5
abundance: once
CDR3nt: TGTGCCAGCAGGAGGACGAACCCCTACAATGAGCAGTTCTTC
CDR3aa: CASRRTNPYNEQFF

j_gene: TRBJ2-1
d_gene: TRBD2
v_gene: TRBV20-1
abundance: NA
CDR3nt: TGCAGTGCCAGGACTAGCAATGAGCAGTTCTTC
CDR3aa: CSARTSNEQFF

j_gene: TRBJ1-5
d_gene: NA
v_gene: TRBV2
abundance: NA
CDR3nt: TGTGCCGTTAAGACTGGGAGAGATAATAGGCCCCAGCATTTT
CDR3aa: CAVKTGRDNRPQHF

j_gene: TRBJ1-2
d_gene: TRBD1
v_gene: TRBV30
abundance: NA
CDR3nt: TGTGCCTGGACCCAGGGGGCGCATGGCTACACCTTC
CDR3aa: CAWTQGAHGYTF

j_gene: TRBJ2-7
d_gene: NA
v_gene: TRBV9
abundance: NA
CDR3nt: TGTGCCAGCAGCGTAAGCACAGGCGCTACCTCCTACGAGCAGTACTTC
CDR3aa: CASSVSTGATSYEQYF

j_gene: TRBJ2-7
d_gene: NA
v_gene: TRBV19
abundance: NA
CDR3nt: TGTGCCAGTAGTATGGCGTCGGGTTACGAGCAGTACTTC
CDR3aa: CASSMASGYEQYF

j_gene: TRBJ2-7
d_gene: NA
v_gene: TRBV5-4
abundance: once
CDR3nt: TGTGCCAGCAGCCCTCGTGGCCCTCCTACCTACGAGCAGTACTTC
CDR3aa: CASSPRGPPTYEQYF

j_gene: TRBJ1-2
d_gene: TRBD1
v_gene: TRBV27
abundance: NA
CDR3nt: TGTGCCAGCAGTTTTCAAGGGGGCCGGGGGGGCGGCTATGGCTACACCTTC
CDR3aa: CASSFQGGRGGGYGYTF

j_gene: TRBJ2-3
d_gene: NA
v_gene: TRBV5-1
abundance: once
CDR3nt: TGCGCCAGCAGCTCGTGGGGTTCAAGAGGGGTGGGCACAGATACGCAGTATTTT
CDR3aa: CASSSWGSRGVGTDTQYF

j_gene: TRBJ2-2
d_gene: NA
v_gene: TRBV7-8
abundance: medium-sized
CDR3nt: TGTGCCAGCAGCCTCATCCGTCGTACACGCGGGGTCCAAACCGGGGAGCTGTTTTTT
CDR3aa: CASSLIRRTRGVQTGELFF

j_gene: TRBJ1-1
d_gene: NA
v_gene: TRBV28
abundance: NA
CDR3nt: TGTGCCAGTTCGAGACAGCCGAACACTGAAGCTTTCTTT
CDR3aa: CASSRQPNTEAFF

j_gene: TRBJ1-1
d_gene: NA
v_gene: TRBV10-3
abundance: NA
CDR3nt: TGTGCCAGCCGACCCTCCCGGAACACTGAAGCTTTCTTT
CDR3aa: CASRPSRNTEAFF

j_gene: TRBJ2-1
d_gene: NA
v_gene: TRBV11-3
abundance: NA
CDR3nt: TGTGCCAGCAGCTTAGTGGTACGGAGGGACTCCTACAATGAGCAGTTCTTC
CDR3aa: CASSLVVRRDSYNEQFF